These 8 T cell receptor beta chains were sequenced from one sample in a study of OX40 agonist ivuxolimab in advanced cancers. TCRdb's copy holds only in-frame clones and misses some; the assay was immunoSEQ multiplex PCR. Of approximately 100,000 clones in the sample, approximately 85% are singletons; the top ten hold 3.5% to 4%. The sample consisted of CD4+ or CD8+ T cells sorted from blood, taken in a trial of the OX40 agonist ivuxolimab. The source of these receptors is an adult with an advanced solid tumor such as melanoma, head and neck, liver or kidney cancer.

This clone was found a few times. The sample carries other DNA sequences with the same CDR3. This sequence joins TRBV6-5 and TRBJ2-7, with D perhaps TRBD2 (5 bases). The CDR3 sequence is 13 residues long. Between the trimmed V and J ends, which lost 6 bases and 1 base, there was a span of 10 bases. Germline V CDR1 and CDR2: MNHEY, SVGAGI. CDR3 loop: CASSLGSSYEQYF. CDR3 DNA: TGTGCCAGCAGCCTTGGGAGTTCCTACGAGCAGTACTTC.

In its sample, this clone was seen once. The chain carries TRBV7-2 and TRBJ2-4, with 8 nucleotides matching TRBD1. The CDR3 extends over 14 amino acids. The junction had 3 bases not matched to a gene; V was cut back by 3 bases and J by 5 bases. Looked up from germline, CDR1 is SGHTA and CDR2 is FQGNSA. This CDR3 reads CASSLGQAENIQYF. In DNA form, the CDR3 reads TGTGCCAGCAGCTTGGGACAGGCCGAAAACATTCAGTACTTC. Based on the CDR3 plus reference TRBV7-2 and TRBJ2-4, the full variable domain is GAGVSQSPSNKVTEKGKDVELRCDPISGHTALYWYRQSLGQGLEFLIYFQGNSAPDKSGLPSDRFSAERTGGSVSTLTIQRTQQEDSAVYLCASSLGQAENIQYFGAGTRLSVL.

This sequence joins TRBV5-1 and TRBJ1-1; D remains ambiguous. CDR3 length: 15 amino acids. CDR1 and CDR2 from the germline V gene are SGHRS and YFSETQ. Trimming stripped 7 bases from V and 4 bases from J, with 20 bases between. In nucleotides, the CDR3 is TGCGCCAGCCATGCGGGCAGGCCTTGGGGCACTGAAGCTTTCTTT. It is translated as CASHAGRPWGTEAFF.

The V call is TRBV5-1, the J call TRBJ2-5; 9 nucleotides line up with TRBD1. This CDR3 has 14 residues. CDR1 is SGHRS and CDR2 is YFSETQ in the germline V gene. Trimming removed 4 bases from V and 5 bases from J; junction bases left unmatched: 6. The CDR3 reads CASSPGTGSETQYF. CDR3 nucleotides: TGCGCCAGCAGCCCGGGGACAGGGAGTGAGACCCAGTACTTC.

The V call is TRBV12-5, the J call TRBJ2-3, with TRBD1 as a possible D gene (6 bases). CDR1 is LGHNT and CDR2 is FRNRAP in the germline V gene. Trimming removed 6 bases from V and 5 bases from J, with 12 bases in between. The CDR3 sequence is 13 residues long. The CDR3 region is CASGAGVGDTQYF. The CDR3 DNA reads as TGTGCTAGTGGGGCAGGGGTAGGAGATACGCAGTATTTT.

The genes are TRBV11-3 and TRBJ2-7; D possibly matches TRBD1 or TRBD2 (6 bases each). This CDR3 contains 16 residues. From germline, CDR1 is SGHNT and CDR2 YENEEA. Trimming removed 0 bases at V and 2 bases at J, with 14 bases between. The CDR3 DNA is TGTGCCAGCAGCTTAGAAAAGGGGGGCGGAACCTACGAGCAGTACTTC. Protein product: CASSLEKGGGTYEQYF.

The chain's CDR3 is CASSQAPTGHQPQHF. CDR3 in DNA: TGCGCCAGCAGCCAAGCCCCCACAGGGCACCAGCCCCAGCATTTT. V and J are TRBV4-1 and TRBJ1-5; TRBD1 is a possible D gene (6 bases). The V end lost 1 base, the J end lost 7 bases, and 14 bases lay between the germline ends. The CDR3 is made up of 15 amino acids. Germline V gene sequence: CDR1 MGHRA, CDR2 YSYEKL.

The DNA of the CDR3 is TGTGCCAGCGAGCGGGACACTAAAGAGACCCAGTACTTC. Encoded protein: CASERDTKETQYF. The chain carries TRBV2 and TRBJ2-5, with D perhaps TRBD2 (7 bases). Looked up from germline, CDR1 is SNHLY and CDR2 is FYNNEI. CDR3 length: 13 residues. The germline V and J ends were trimmed by 8 bases and 3 bases, with 13 bases remaining between them.